The next 7 T cell receptor beta chains were all read from a single sample in a study of beta chain features in type 1 diabetes. The sequenced template was cDNA made from the entire isolated RNA. Produced via immunoSEQ multiplex PCR; TCRdb's table is partial and in-frame only. This table holds 300,000 to 350,000 clones, roughly 21% found once. The sequenced material came from naive CD4+ T cells from blood. The receptors were sampled from a woman aged 18-29 years in good health.

This chain links TRBV30 with TRBJ1-3; 7 bases agree with TRBD1. The V segment lost 0 bases and the J segment 3 bases; nucleotides outside the gene matches: 5. From germline, CDR1 is GTSNPN and CDR2 SVGIG (reference sequence). The CDR3 length is 15 residues. CDR3 DNA: TGTGCCTGGAGTGTAAGGTGGACAGGTGGAAACACCATATATTTT. Translation: CAWSVRWTGGNTIYF. Full variable domain (outside the CDR3, taken from reference TRBV30 and TRBJ1-3): SQTIHQWPATLVQPVGSPLSLECTVEGTSNPNLYWYRQAAGRGLQLLFYSVGIGQISSEVPQNLSASRPQDRQFILSSKKLLLSDSGFYLCAWSVRWTGGNTIYFGEGSWLTVV.

This clone appeared a few times. This chain connects TRBV5-1 to TRBJ2-1, with TRBD2 identical over 8 bases. V trimming: 2 bases; J trimming: 4 bases; junction bases outside the gene matches: 5. Germline CDR1 reads SGHRS; CDR2 reads YFSETQ. The CDR3 is 15 amino acids. CDR3 nucleotide sequence: TGCGCCAGCAGCTTCCAGCGGGGGCCTTACAATGAGCAGTTCTTC. Its protein product is CASSFQRGPYNEQFF.

This clone was observed a few times. The chain employs TRBV2 and TRBJ2-3; TRBD1 might be the D (5 bases). From germline, CDR1 is SNHLY and CDR2 FYNNEI. This CDR3 is built from 14 residues. V lost 8 bases, J lost 1 base, and 13 bases lay in between. CDR3 amino acids: CASADRVGTDTQYF. CDR3 nucleotides: TGTGCCAGCGCCGACAGAGTTGGCACAGATACGCAGTATTTT.

This clone was counted only a few times. The chain has TRBV6-6 and TRBJ2-3, with D maybe TRBD2 (7 bases). The CDR3 runs to 15 residues. Germline V gene lookup returns CDR1 MNHNY and CDR2 SVGAGI (reference sequence). V lost 7 bases, J lost 1 base, and 15 bases lay in between. In DNA, the CDR3 is TGTGCCAGCACCGACCGGGGGGCCGGCACAGATACGCAGTATTTT. As protein: CASTDRGAGTDTQYF.

The chain links TRBV5-4 to TRBJ2-3; the match to TRBD2 covers 11 bases. The CDR3 extends over 15 amino acids. Germline V gives CDR1 SGHNT, CDR2 YYREEE (reference sequence). With 5 bases clipped from V and 5 bases from J, the junction kept 7 bases outside the gene matches. DNA for the CDR3: TGTGCCAGCAGTGGGGGTCTAGCGGGGGGAGATACGCAGTATTTT. It yields the protein CASSGGLAGGDTQYF.

V is TRBV29-1 and J is TRBJ2-2; D might be TRBD2 (5 bases). The CDR3 is made up of 13 amino acids. Trimming cost V 7 bases and J 5 bases, with 14 bases left between them. CDR1 and CDR2 from the germline V gene are SQVTM and ANQGSEA. CDR3 loop: CSAEQRGTGELFF. The DNA of the CDR3 is TGCAGCGCCGAACAGAGAGGGACCGGGGAGCTGTTTTTT.

This clone occurred a few times. J is TRBJ2-3 and V is TRBV4-1; D not resolved. The CDR3 consists of 14 residues. The V gene lost 0 bases and the J gene lost 1 base, with 5 bases spanning the gap. Germline V gene data show CDR1 as MGHRA and CDR2 as YSYEKL. The CDR3 region has the DNA TGCGCCAGCAGCCAAGAGGGCCGCACAGATACGCAGTATTTT. Protein product: CASSQEGRTDTQYF.